This T cell receptor beta chain was found in a study of cytomegalovirus exposure and HLA in healthy donors. The PCR was carried out with 60 Vbeta primers and 13 Jbeta primers. Clones were sequenced by immunoSEQ multiplex PCR, and TCRdb holds only the in-frame ones, with some missing. The repertoire holds about 130,000 clones, roughly a sixth seen once, with approximately 2.9% in the top ten. Study results and caveats: Per a prior analysis, the majority of TCR beta V segments were productive roughly 87% or roughly 30% of the time. In a later analysis, across HLA loci, associated TCR counts were highest for DRB1, lowest for HLA-C. Across donors, most TCRs were seen rarely, yet some public ones were widespread.

To note about this clone: The antigen remains unidentified.

This clonotype was sampled from a female donor in good health and CMV-seropositive. The material sequenced was PBMCs.

DNA of the CDR3: TGTGCCAGCAGTGCTTTGGACTCAGCAACTAATGAAAAACTGTTTTTT. Translating gives CASSALDSATNEKLFF. This chain uses TRBV28 with TRBJ1-4; D is undetermined. This CDR3 spans 16 amino acids. The V end lost 5 bases, the J end lost 0 bases, and 13 bases lay between the germline ends. The germline gives CDR1 MDHEN, CDR2 SYDVKM.